These T cell receptor beta chains were read from a single sample in a study of vaccination and CD4 T cells after COVID-19. A single record per CDR3 protein comes from TCRdb applying MiXCR to the PCR reads. The sample carries 14,000 to 15,000 distinct CDR3 sequences, roughly 50% recorded once. These receptors are not linked to any known antigen. Sequencing used CD4+ T cells from blood, cultured in vitro. Every receptor here comes from a human donor who had recovered from COVID-19. CDR3s include the opening cysteine and the closing phenylalanine or tryptophan. The order of the fields is D gene, V gene, CDR3 length, clone size, J gene, CDR3 DNA, CDR3 protein. D genes are given only for firm matches. Where a row states a size, it is once, few, many or the class of an expanded clone; other rows omit it.

>NA|TRBV7-3|14|NA|TRBJ2-3
TGTGCCAGCAGCACGGGACGGCCTTTGGATACGCAGTATTTT
CASSTGRPLDTQYF
>TRBD1|TRBV2|15|NA|TRBJ1-1
TGTGCCAGCAGTGAAGGTAGGGCAGGGGGCACTGAAGCTTTCTTT
CASSEGRAGGTEAFF
>TRBD1|TRBV2|14|NA|TRBJ1-2
TGTGCCAGCGCCCCTCAGGGGGCGACCTATGGCTACACCTTC
CASAPQGATYGYTF
>NA|TRBV4-1|16|NA|TRBJ1-5
TGCGCCAGCAGCCAAGAGATCCAGGGTATAGGACAGCCCCAGCATTTT
CASSQEIQGIGQPQHF
>NA|TRBV7-9|14|NA|TRBJ2-3
TGTGCCAGCAGCTATGAACAGGTCCTTAATACGCAGTATTTT
CASSYEQVLNTQYF
>NA|TRBV20-1|11|NA|TRBJ2-3
TGCAGTGCTAGTGGCGCAGATACGCAGTATTTT
CSASGADTQYF
>TRBD1|TRBV10-3|14|NA|TRBJ2-2
TGTGCCATCAGGCCGGGACAGGGAACCGGGGAGCTGTTTTTT
CAIRPGQGTGELFF
>NA|TRBV18|14|few|TRBJ1-5
TGTGCCAGCTCACCCACAGATAGCAATCAGCCCCAGCATTTT
CASSPTDSNQPQHF
>TRBD1|TRBV7-2|13|NA|TRBJ2-7
TGTGCCAGCAGCCTGACAGGGATTTACGAGCAGTACTTC
CASSLTGIYEQYF
>NA|TRBV2|12|few|TRBJ2-7
TGTGCCAGCAGTAGATTTAGCTACGAGCAGTACTTC
CASSRFSYEQYF
>NA|TRBV2|13|few|TRBJ1-2
TGTGCCAGCTCGGACAGCCCTAACTATGGCTACACCTTC
CASSDSPNYGYTF
>TRBD2|TRBV20-1|12|few|TRBJ2-3
TGCAGTGCTGCTGGGGGGGCAGATACGCAGTATTTT
CSAAGGADTQYF
>NA|TRBV20-1|14|NA|TRBJ2-3
TGCAGTGCTAGAGTGAGCCCCGTGTCCGATACGCAGTATTTT
CSARVSPVSDTQYF
>NA|TRBV11-2|15|NA|TRBJ2-2
TGTGCCAGCAGCTTAGAGCGGGTGAACACCGGGGAGCTGTTTTTT
CASSLERVNTGELFF
>NA|TRBV11-2|13|few|TRBJ2-1
TGTGCCAGCAGCTTAGGGCTAGAGCCTGAGCAGTTCTTC
CASSLGLEPEQFF
>TRBD1|TRBV7-9|13|NA|TRBJ2-1
TGTGCCAGCAGCCGGGGACAGATCAATGAGCAGTTCTTC
CASSRGQINEQFF
>TRBD1|TRBV30|16|NA|TRBJ2-7
TGTGCCTGGAGTTACCTCGGGACAGGGGGCAAAGGCGAGCAGTACTTC
CAWSYLGTGGKGEQYF
>TRBD2|TRBV7-2|15|NA|TRBJ2-1
TGTGCCAGCAGCCCCAGACTAGCGGGAGGGTATGAGCAGTTCTTC
CASSPRLAGGYEQFF
>TRBD1|TRBV5-4|16|few|TRBJ1-6
TGTGCCAGCAGCCAGGGGGGGAGAAGGACGACTTCACCCCTCCACTTT
CASSQGGRRTTSPLHF
>TRBD2|TRBV20-1|15|NA|TRBJ2-7
TGCAGTCCCAGGGGCTCGCGGGGGGACGCCCACGAGCAGTACTTC
CSPRGSRGDAHEQYF
>TRBD2|TRBV2|15|NA|TRBJ2-3
TGTGCCAGCACCCCTCGGGCGGGAGGGACAGATACGCAGTATTTT
CASTPRAGGTDTQYF
>TRBD1|TRBV28|14|once|TRBJ2-7
TGTGCCAGCTTTGACAGGGGACAAACCTACGAGCAGTACTTC
CASFDRGQTYEQYF
>TRBD2|TRBV7-2|15|NA|TRBJ2-3
TGTGCCAGCAGCTTAACTAGCGCCGGCACAGATACGCAGTATTTT
CASSLTSAGTDTQYF
>TRBD1|TRBV28|15|NA|TRBJ1-5
TGTGCCAGCAGCCGACCGGGACAGGGTATCAAGCCCCAGCATTTT
CASSRPGQGIKPQHF
>NA|TRBV11-2|16|NA|TRBJ1-1
TGTGCCAGCAGCCCGCGCGCCGGGACACCGAACACTGAAGCTTTCTTT
CASSPRAGTPNTEAFF
>NA|TRBV11-2|15|NA|TRBJ2-1
TGTGCCAGCAGCTTAGATACCGGGATGTACAATGAGCAGTTCTTC
CASSLDTGMYNEQFF
>TRBD2|TRBV19|13|few|TRBJ2-7
TGTGCCAGTAGTGGGACTAGCAAAGACGAGCAGTACTTC
CASSGTSKDEQYF
>NA|TRBV20-1|14|few|TRBJ2-1
TGCAGTGCGGCCGGATTGCGTCGGTACAATGAGCAGTTCTTC
CSAAGLRRYNEQFF
>NA|TRBV10-3|14|NA|TRBJ1-2
TGTGCAATTCAAGGGAACTCGATAAACTATGGCTACACCTTC
CAIQGNSINYGYTF
>TRBD2|TRBV7-2|16|few|TRBJ2-3
TGTGCCAGCAGCTTACGGACTAGCGGGTTTACAGATACGCAGTATTTT
CASSLRTSGFTDTQYF
>NA|TRBV27|13|NA|TRBJ2-3
TGTGCCAGCAGTTTAGAACGGGATCGGCCCCAGTATTTT
CASSLERDRPQYF
>TRBD1|TRBV4-1|15|NA|TRBJ1-5
TGCGCCAGCAGCCAAGACGGACAGGGGAATCAGCCCCAGCATTTT
CASSQDGQGNQPQHF
>NA|TRBV6-1|13|NA|TRBJ2-1
TGTGCCAGCAGGCCTAGCTCCTACAATGAGCAGTTCTTC
CASRPSSYNEQFF
>NA|TRBV20-1|12|NA|TRBJ2-3
TGCAGTGCCCGTATCGGGACAGATACGCAGTATTTT
CSARIGTDTQYF
>NA|TRBV9|17|NA|TRBJ2-4
TGTGCCAGCAGCGTAGAGGGGGGGAGGAGAGACAAAAACATTCAGTACTTC
CASSVEGGRRDKNIQYF
>TRBD2|TRBV7-9|16|NA|TRBJ2-1
TGTGCCAGCAGCTCCTTACTAGCGGGAGGGCTAAATGAGCAGTTCTTC
CASSSLLAGGLNEQFF
>NA|TRBV18|13|NA|TRBJ2-5
TGTGCCAGCTCACCGCTGGGGAAAGAGACCCAGTACTTC
CASSPLGKETQYF
>TRBD1|TRBV19|16|NA|TRBJ1-5
TGTGCCAGTAGTATACGGACAGGGGTGAGCAATCAGCCCCAGCATTTT
CASSIRTGVSNQPQHF
>TRBD2|TRBV5-4|17|once|TRBJ2-5
TGTGCCAGCAGCTCGATGACTAGCGGGAGGGCTCGAGAGACCCAGTACTTC
CASSSMTSGRARETQYF
>NA|TRBV9|13|NA|TRBJ2-5
TGTGCCAGCAGCGTAGATGCTCGGGAGACCCAGTACTTC
CASSVDARETQYF
>NA|TRBV7-2|14|NA|TRBJ1-2
TGTGCCAGCAGCTTAGGGAGGGGGGGGGGTGGCTACACCTTC
CASSLGRGGGGYTF
>NA|TRBV21-1|17|NA|TRBJ1-6
TGTGCCAGCGGGGGGACAGGGAAGGCCTCCTATAATTCACCCCTCCACTTT
CASGGTGKASYNSPLHF
>TRBD2|TRBV6-2/TRBV6-3|14|once|TRBJ2-7
TGTGCCAGCAGTTACGGGACTAGCGGCTACGAGCAGTACTTC
CASSYGTSGYEQYF
>NA|TRBV24-1|13|NA|TRBJ1-2
TGTGCCACCAGTGAAACCGGGGATTATGGCTACACCTTC
CATSETGDYGYTF
>NA|TRBV7-9|14|NA|TRBJ2-7
TGTGCCAGCAGCTTAAGGCAGGGTCTAGACGAGCAGTACTTC
CASSLRQGLDEQYF
>NA|TRBV2|14|NA|TRBJ1-5
TGTGCCAGCAGTGAAGGAGTAGGAAATCAGCCCCAGCATTTT
CASSEGVGNQPQHF
>NA|TRBV21-1|19|NA|TRBJ2-3
TGTGCCAGCAGCAAAGTAATGGAGATACAGGCCCGTCGGACAGATACGCAGTATTTT
CASSKVMEIQARRTDTQYF
>TRBD1|TRBV5-4|17|NA|TRBJ2-2
TGTGCCAGCACCCCTGCTGGGACAGGTCGAAACACCGGGGAGCTGTTTTTT
CASTPAGTGRNTGELFF
>NA|TRBV6-2/TRBV6-3|13|few|TRBJ1-5
TGTGCCAGCAGTGACTTGACGGCCTCGCCCCAGCATTTT
CASSDLTASPQHF
>TRBD1|TRBV6-1|14|few|TRBJ2-2
TGTGCCACCCGAAGGGGGCCCAACACCGGGGAGCTGTTTTTT
CATRRGPNTGELFF
>TRBD1|TRBV20-1|15|few|TRBJ1-2
TGCAGTGCTAGAGCACAGGGGCCCCCGGACTATGGCTACACCTTC
CSARAQGPPDYGYTF
>NA|TRBV5-3|12|NA|TRBJ1-1
TGTGCCAGGACCTACGTAGGCACTGAAGCTTTCTTT
CARTYVGTEAFF
>TRBD1|TRBV24-1|13|few|TRBJ1-1
TGTGCCACCAGTGGTACAGGGGGCACTGAAGCTTTCTTT
CATSGTGGTEAFF
>TRBD2|TRBV6-2/TRBV6-3|18|NA|TRBJ2-7
TGTGCCAGCAGTCGCCTACAGGGCTCTAGCGGGAGGGCCTTAGAGCAGTACTTC
CASSRLQGSSGRALEQYF
>NA|TRBV6-5|13|few|TRBJ1-1
TGTGCCAGCAGTTACGAAAGAAGGGCTGAAGCTTTCTTT
CASSYERRAEAFF
>TRBD2|TRBV28|15|once|TRBJ2-7
TGTGCCAGCAGTCCCGGACTAGCGGGAAACTACGAGCAGTACTTC
CASSPGLAGNYEQYF
>NA|TRBV14|13|NA|TRBJ2-3
TGTGCCAGCAGCCAATTCTCGATGGATACGCAGTATTTT
CASSQFSMDTQYF
>NA|TRBV20-1|14|NA|TRBJ1-1
TGCAGTGCTAGAGATTTCATAGGAAACACTGAAGCTTTCTTT
CSARDFIGNTEAFF
>TRBD2|TRBV6-1|16|few|TRBJ2-3
TGTGCCAGCAGGGGGACTAGCGGGAGCGGCACAGATACGCAGTATTTT
CASRGTSGSGTDTQYF
>TRBD2|TRBV18|15|NA|TRBJ2-1
TGTGCCAGCTCACCAGGGCTAGCGGGGTACAATGAGCAGTTCTTC
CASSPGLAGYNEQFF